These 15 T cell receptor beta chains originate from one sample sequenced in a study of cytomegalovirus exposure and HLA in healthy donors. 13 Jbeta primers and 60 Vbeta primers were used for the PCR. The protocol was immunoSEQ multiplex PCR, while the TCRdb copy is restricted to in-frame clones and leaves out a portion. The repertoire holds under 200,000 clones, with over 75% as singletons. Sequenced sample: PBMCs. These receptors were obtained from a woman aged 50 to 60 in good health and CMV-seropositive.

This chain connects TRBV2 to TRBJ1-2; TRBD1 matches at 9 bases. The germline CDR1 and CDR2 sequences are SNHLY and FYNNEI. J lost 2 bases, V lost 10 bases, and 17 bases had no gene match. CDR3 length: 17 residues. The CDR3 DNA is TGTGCCATTCACCGAGGGACAGGGAGTAAAGCCAACTATGGCTACACCTTC. This codes for CAIHRGTGSKANYGYTF.

The chain uses TRBV5-6 and TRBJ2-7, with 8 bases matching TRBD1. J was trimmed by 2 bases and V by 3 bases; bases with no gene match: 4. The germline gives CDR1 SGHDT, CDR2 YYEEEE. This CDR3 is built from 14 residues. CDR3 sequence reads: CASSWDRRTYEQYF. CDR3 in DNA: TGTGCCAGCAGCTGGGACAGGAGAACCTACGAGCAGTACTTC.

The chain couples TRBV7-2 to TRBJ2-5, with D possibly being TRBD2 (6 bases). Trimming took 3 bases from V and 5 from J, leaving 10 bases between them. Germline V CDR1 and CDR2: SGHTA, FQGNSA. The length of the CDR3 is 13 residues. The chain's CDR3 is CASSFGAGETQYF. Here the CDR3 DNA reads TGTGCCAGCAGCTTCGGTGCGGGGGAGACCCAGTACTTC.

The genes are TRBV28 and TRBJ1-2; perhaps TRBD1 as D (6 bases). In germline, CDR1 is MDHEN, CDR2 SYDVKM. The CDR3 has 18 amino acids. The V end was cut by 6 bases, the J end by 2 bases, with 25 bases between. The CDR3 nucleotides read TGTGCCAGCAGCACGATTTACCAGGGGTCTCTATCCAACTATGGCTACACCTTC. It codes for CASSTIYQGSLSNYGYTF.

This clone was recorded a few times. This chain joins TRBV19 and TRBJ1-5; D is ambiguous. Germline loops: CDR1 LNHDA, CDR2 SQIVND (reference sequence). The CDR3 totals 16 residues. The V gene lost 0 bases and the J gene lost 4 bases, with 13 bases spanning the gap. The CDR3 DNA is TGTGCCAGTAGTATAGATCGACACCCAATTAATCAGCCCCAGCATTTT. This gives the protein CASSIDRHPINQPQHF. Full variable domain (missing parts from reference TRBV19 and TRBJ1-5): DGGITQSPKYLFRKEGQNVTLSCEQNLNHDAMYWYRQDPGQGLRLIYYSQIVNDFQKGDIAEGYSVSREKKESFPLTVTSAQKNPTAFYLCASSIDRHPINQPQHFGDGTRLSIL.

The chain joins TRBV19 to TRBJ2-7; the D gene is possibly TRBD2 (6 bases). Germline lookup yields CDR1 LNHDA and CDR2 SQIVND (reference sequence). The length of the CDR3 is 15 residues. Trimming took off 6 bases at V and 3 bases at J, with 18 bases between the two ends. CDR3 protein: CASSPGGSGFYEQYF. The CDR3 nucleotides read TGTGCCAGTAGCCCCGGGGGATCCGGCTTCTACGAGCAGTACTTC.

The rearrangement links TRBV5-1 to TRBJ2-5; 9 bases line up with TRBD1. The CDR3 totals 13 residues. The V gene's germline CDR1 is SGHRS and CDR2 YFSETQ. J gave up 11 bases and V 2 bases, and 7 bases lay outside the gene matches. The CDR3 nucleotides are TGCGCCAGCAGCTTCGGGACAGGGAAAGAGCAGTACTTC. It encodes CASSFGTGKEQYF. The complete variable domain, with remaining parts taken from reference TRBV5-1 and TRBJ2-5, reads KAGVTQTPRYLIKTRGQQVTLSCSPISGHRSVSWYQQTPGQGLQFLFEYFSETQRNKGNFPGRFSGRQFSNSRSEMNVSTLELGDSALYLCASSFGTGKEQYFGPGTRLLVL.

The V gene is TRBV9, the J gene TRBJ2-7; 8 bases fit TRBD2. Germline-derived CDR1 and CDR2 are SGDLS and YYNGEE. Unmatched junction bases numbered 8, after V lost 7 bases and J lost 2 bases. CDR3 length: 14 amino acids. CDR3: CASGPTGGPYEQYF. The CDR3 region has the DNA TGTGCCAGCGGGCCTACGGGGGGGCCCTACGAGCAGTACTTC.

The chain is built from TRBV5-6 and TRBJ2-2; possible D gene TRBD2, 6 bases. Germline V CDR1 and CDR2: SGHDT, YYEEEE. The CDR3 is 16 amino acids. V was clipped by 2 bases and J by 5 bases, with 16 bases between them. Written as DNA, the CDR3 is TGTGCCAGCAGCTTTCGCGTGAGACTAGGGACCGGGGAGCTGTTTTTT. It translates to CASSFRVRLGTGELFF.

This clone was observed a handful of times. The chain couples TRBV10-2 to TRBJ1-1; 7 nucleotides align to TRBD1. CDR1 WSHSY and CDR2 SAAADI come from the germline V gene. This CDR3 is built from 13 residues. V trimming: 6 bases; J trimming: 5 bases; junction bases outside the gene matches: 6. CDR3 loop: CASSSTGKTEAFF. CDR3 nucleotides: TGCGCCAGCAGCTCGACAGGGAAAACTGAAGCTTTCTTT.

The chain employs TRBV5-4 and TRBJ1-1; no clear D gene. The CDR3 length is 17 residues. The germline gives CDR1 SGHNT, CDR2 YYREEE (reference sequence). V lost 6 bases, J lost 0 bases, and 21 bases lay in between. The CDR3 sequence is CASNRGQGSLMNTEAFF. CDR3 nucleotides: TGTGCCAGCAACCGAGGGCAAGGGTCCTTAATGAACACTGAAGCTTTCTTT.

The chain has TRBV6-1 and TRBJ1-3; possibly TRBD1 for D (6 bases). The CDR3 consists of 14 residues. Germline values: CDR1 MNHNS, CDR2 SASEGT. V lost 7 bases and J lost 4, with 14 bases in between. CDR3 in DNA: TGTGCCAGCACCGAACAGGGTGGGGGAAACACCATATATTTT. Its protein product is CASTEQGGGNTIYF.

The chain carries TRBV27 and TRBJ2-1; D is unclear. The CDR3 has 13 residues. CDR1 is MNHEY and CDR2 is SMNVEV in the germline V gene (reference sequence). V was cut by 5 bases and J by 8 bases, with 13 bases left in between. CDR3 protein: CASSNLLGDEQFF. The CDR3 DNA reads as TGTGCCAGCAGTAACTTATTGGGCGATGAGCAGTTCTTC.

The chain is built from TRBV18 and TRBJ2-5, with 14 bases lining up with TRBD2. The CDR3 has 15 residues. The V and J ends lost 5 bases and 5 bases, in that order; junction bases with no gene match: 4. In germline, CDR1 is KGHSH, CDR2 LQKENI. The CDR3 loop reads CASSETSGRAETQYF. Here the CDR3 DNA reads TGTGCCAGCTCAGAGACTAGCGGGAGGGCGGAGACCCAGTACTTC.

The CDR3 DNA follows: TGTGCCAGCAGTACAATAACAGGGGGCTTCTACAATGAGCAGTTCTTC. Translation: CASSTITGGFYNEQFF. The chain recombines TRBV28 with TRBJ2-1; 9 bases are a match to TRBD1. Unmatched junction bases numbered 8, after V lost 5 bases and J lost 3 bases. The length of the CDR3 is 16 residues. CDR1 and CDR2 (germline): MDHEN, SYDVKM.